This TCR beta chain was retrieved from a study of vaccination and CD4 T cells after COVID-19. Study summary: Convalescent study patients returned SARS-CoV-2 positive nasal swab PCR results, with 8 to 10 mild cases and one severe.

Cultured CD4+ T-cell DNA underwent Oncomine TCR Beta short-read sequencing. TCRdb itself ran the PCR reads through MiXCR, one entry per CDR3 protein. The table shows roughly 18,000 distinct CDR3 sequences, with about 50% occurring only once. Treatment here: roughly nine-day PBMC culture with coronavirus spike peptide pools or control peptides (ViraFEST assay). Points on this clonotype: Its antigen is currently unknown.

J lost 3 bases, V lost 2 bases, and 7 bases had no gene match. From germline, CDR1 is SGHNT and CDR2 YYREEE (reference sequence). This CDR3 is built from 16 residues. Source material: CD4+ T cells from blood, cultured in vitro. This receptor was taken from a human donor who had recovered from COVID-19. The chain recombines TRBV5-4 with TRBJ2-3, with TRBD2 identical over 9 bases. The CDR3: CASSLTSGRNTDTQYF. The CDR3 DNA reads TGTGCCAGCAGCTTAACGAGCGGGAGGAATACAGATACGCAGTATTTT.